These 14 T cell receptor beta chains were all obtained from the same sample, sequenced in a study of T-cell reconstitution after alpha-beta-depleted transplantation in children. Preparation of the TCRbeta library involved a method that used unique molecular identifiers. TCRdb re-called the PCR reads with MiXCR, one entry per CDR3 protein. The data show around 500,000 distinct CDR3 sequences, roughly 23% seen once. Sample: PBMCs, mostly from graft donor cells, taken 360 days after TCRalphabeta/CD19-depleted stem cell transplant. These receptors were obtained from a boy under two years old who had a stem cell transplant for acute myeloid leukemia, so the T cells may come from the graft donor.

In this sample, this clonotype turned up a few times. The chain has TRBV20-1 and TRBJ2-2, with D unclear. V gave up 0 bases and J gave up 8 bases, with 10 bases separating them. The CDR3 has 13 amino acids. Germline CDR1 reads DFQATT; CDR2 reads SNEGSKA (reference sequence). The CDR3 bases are TGCAGTGCTAGAGACCCGAAGCGTGGGGAGCTGTTTTTT. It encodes CSARDPKRGELFF.

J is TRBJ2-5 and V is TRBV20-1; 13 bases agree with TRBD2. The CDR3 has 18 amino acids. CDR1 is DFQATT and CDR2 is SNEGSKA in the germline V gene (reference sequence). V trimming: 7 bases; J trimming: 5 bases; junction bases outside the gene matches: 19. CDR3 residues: CSVGGPLSLAGGLETQYF. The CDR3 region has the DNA TGCAGTGTTGGCGGTCCCCTCTCACTAGCGGGGGGGCTTGAGACCCAGTACTTC.

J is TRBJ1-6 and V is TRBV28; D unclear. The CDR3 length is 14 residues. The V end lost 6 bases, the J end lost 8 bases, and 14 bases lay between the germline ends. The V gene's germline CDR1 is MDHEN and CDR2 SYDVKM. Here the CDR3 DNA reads TGTGCCAGCAGGCCCGGGTCCGCTTATTCACCCCTCCACTTT. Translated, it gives CASRPGSAYSPLHF.

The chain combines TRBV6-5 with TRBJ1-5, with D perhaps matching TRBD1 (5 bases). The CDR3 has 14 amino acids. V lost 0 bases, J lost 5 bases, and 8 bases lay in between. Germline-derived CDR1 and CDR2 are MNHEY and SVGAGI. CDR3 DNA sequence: TGTGCCAGCAGTTACTCGGTAGGGGATCAGCCCCAGCATTTT. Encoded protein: CASSYSVGDQPQHF.

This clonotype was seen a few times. The CDR3 region is CASSQAERLYNEQFF. In DNA form, the CDR3 reads TGTGCCAGCAGCCAAGCGGAACGCCTCTACAATGAGCAGTTCTTC. The chain couples TRBV14 to TRBJ2-1; no firm D call. The CDR3 totals 15 residues. Germline CDR1 is SGHDN and CDR2 is FVKESK. Deletions cut 1 base from V and 3 bases from J, with 10 bases between.

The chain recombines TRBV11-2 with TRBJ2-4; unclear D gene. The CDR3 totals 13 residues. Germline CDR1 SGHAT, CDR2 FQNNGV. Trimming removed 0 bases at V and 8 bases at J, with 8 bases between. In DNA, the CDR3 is TGTGCCAGCAGCTTAGATCTGTCGGACATTCAGTACTTC. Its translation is CASSLDLSDIQYF.

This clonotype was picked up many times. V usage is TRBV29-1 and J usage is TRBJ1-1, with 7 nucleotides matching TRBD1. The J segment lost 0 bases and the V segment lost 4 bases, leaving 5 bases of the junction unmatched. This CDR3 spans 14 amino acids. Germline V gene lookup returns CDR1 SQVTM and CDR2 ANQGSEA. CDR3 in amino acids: CSVARTGLNTEAFF. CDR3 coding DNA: TGCAGCGTTGCGAGGACAGGACTGAACACTGAAGCTTTCTTT.

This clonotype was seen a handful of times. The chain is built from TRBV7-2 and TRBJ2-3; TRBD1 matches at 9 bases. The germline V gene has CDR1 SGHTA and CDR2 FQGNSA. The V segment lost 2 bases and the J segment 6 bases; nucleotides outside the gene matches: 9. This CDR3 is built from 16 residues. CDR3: CASSLRGTGRGDTQYF. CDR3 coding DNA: TGTGCCAGCAGCTTAAGGGGGACAGGGAGAGGGGATACGCAGTATTTT.

The CDR3 DNA reads as TGCAGCGTTGAAGATGAGGGACGCCTACTCTATGGCTACACCTTC. It is translated as CSVEDEGRLLYGYTF. V is TRBV29-1 and J is TRBJ1-2, with D possibly matching TRBD1 (5 bases). Germline V gene sequence: CDR1 SQVTM, CDR2 ANQGSEA. The V gene lost 0 bases and the J gene lost 4 bases, with 15 bases spanning the gap. This CDR3 comprises 15 residues.

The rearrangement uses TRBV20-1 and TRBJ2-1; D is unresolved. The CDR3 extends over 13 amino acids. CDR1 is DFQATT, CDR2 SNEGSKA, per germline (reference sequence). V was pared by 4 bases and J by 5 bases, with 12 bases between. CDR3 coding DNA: TGCAGTGCTACGAAAGGTCGGCACAATGAGCAGTTCTTC. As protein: CSATKGRHNEQFF.

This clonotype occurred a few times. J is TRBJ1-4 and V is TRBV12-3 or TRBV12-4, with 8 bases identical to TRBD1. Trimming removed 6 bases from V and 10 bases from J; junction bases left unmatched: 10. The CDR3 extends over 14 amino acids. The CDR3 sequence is CASRVDDRGGKLFF. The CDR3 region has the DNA TGTGCCAGCAGGGTCGACGACAGGGGCGGAAAACTGTTTTTT.

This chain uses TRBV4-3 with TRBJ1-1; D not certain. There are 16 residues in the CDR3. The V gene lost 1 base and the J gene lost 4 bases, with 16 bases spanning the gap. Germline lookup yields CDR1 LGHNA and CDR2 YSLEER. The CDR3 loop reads CASSQVYRDYGTEAFF. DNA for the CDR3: TGCGCCAGCAGCCAAGTCTATCGGGATTACGGCACTGAAGCTTTCTTT.

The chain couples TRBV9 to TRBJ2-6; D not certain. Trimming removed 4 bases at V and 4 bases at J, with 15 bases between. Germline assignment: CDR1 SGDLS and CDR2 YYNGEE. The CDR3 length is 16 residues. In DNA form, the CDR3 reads TGTGCCAGCAGCTCGAGCCCCCTAGGGGGGGCCAACGTCCTGACTTTC. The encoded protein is CASSSSPLGGANVLTF.

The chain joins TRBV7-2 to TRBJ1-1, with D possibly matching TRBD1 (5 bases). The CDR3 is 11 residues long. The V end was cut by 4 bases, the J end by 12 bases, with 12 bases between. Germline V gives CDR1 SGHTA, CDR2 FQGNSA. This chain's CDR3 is CASSSDGTTFF. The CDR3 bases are TGTGCCAGCAGCTCCGACGGGACGACTTTCTTT.